Here is one T cell receptor (beta chain) with its context. Primers used in a second PCR of roughly 7 to 12 cycles were a sample-barcoded 5' primer and a J-beta primer mix. TCRdb re-called the 5' RACE reads with MiXCR, one entry per CDR3 protein. Among approximately 800,000 distinct CDR3 sequences listed, 20% to 25% were seen once. For every donor, a draw yielded around 10 milliliters of peripheral blood. CDR3 size: 14 residues. These data originate in a study of blood T cells in healthy people across ages. Another study also made use of these data, one on T cells of mothers and their children. That work adds: Three healthy Caucasian mothers and their six children donated. Inherited differences only slightly affect thymic shaping of TCR recombination output. Related mother-child pairs shared slightly more overlap than unrelated pairs, but the difference was non-significant.

The receptor was isolated from a boy between 10 and 17 years old in good health. The gene calls are TRBV21-1 and TRBJ1-2. TRBV21-1 constitutes a pseudogene. The sequencing sample was made of blood. This chain's CDR3 is CASSLNGGDYGYTF. DNA of the CDR3: TGTGCCAGCAGCCTTAATGGTGGTGACTATGGCTACACCTTC.